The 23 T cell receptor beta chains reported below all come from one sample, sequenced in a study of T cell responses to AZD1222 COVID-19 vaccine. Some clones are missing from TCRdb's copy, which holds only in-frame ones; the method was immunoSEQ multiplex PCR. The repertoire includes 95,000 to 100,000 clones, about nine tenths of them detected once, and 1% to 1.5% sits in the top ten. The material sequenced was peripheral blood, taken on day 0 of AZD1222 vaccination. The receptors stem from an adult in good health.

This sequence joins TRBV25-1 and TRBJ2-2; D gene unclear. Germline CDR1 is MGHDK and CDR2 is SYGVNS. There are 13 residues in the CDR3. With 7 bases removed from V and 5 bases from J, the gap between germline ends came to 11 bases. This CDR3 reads CASKVGYTGELFF. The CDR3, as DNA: TGTGCCAGCAAGGTGGGGTATACCGGGGAGCTGTTTTTT.

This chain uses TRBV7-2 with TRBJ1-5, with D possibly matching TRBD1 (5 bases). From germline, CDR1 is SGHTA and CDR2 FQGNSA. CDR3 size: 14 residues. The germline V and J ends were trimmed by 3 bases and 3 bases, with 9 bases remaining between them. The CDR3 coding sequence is TGTGCCAGCAGCTTGCGGGGCTCCAATCAGCCCCAGCATTTT. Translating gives CASSLRGSNQPQHF.

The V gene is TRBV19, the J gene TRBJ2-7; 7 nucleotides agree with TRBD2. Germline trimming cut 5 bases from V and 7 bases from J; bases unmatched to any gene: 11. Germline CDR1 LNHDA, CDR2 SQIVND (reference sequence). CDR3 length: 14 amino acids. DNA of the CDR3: TGTGCCAGTAGTGTGGACTGGGGAGCGGGGGAGCAGTACTTC. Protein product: CASSVDWGAGEQYF.

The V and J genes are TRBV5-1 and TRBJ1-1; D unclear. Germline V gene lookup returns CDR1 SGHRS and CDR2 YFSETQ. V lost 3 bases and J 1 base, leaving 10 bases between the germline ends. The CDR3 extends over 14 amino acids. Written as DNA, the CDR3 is TGCGCCAGCAGCTCTTTTGGGCGGAACACTGAAGCTTTCTTT. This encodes CASSSFGRNTEAFF.

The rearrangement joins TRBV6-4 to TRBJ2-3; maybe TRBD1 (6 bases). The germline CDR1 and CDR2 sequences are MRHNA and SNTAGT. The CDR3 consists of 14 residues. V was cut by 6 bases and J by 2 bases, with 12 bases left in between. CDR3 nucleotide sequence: TGTGCCAGCAGACAAGACAGGAACACAGATACGCAGTATTTT. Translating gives CASRQDRNTDTQYF.

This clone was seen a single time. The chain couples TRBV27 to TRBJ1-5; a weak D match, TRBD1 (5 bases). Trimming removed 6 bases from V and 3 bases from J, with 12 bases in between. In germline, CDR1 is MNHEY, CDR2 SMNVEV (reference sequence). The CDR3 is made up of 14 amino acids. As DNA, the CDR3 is TGTGCCAGCAGGCCGGGACGGCACAATCAGCCCCAGCATTTT. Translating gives CASRPGRHNQPQHF.

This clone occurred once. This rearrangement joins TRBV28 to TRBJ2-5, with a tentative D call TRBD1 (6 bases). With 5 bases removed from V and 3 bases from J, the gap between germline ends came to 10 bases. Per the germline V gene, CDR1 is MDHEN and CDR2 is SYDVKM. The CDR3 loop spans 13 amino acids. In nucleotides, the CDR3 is TGTGCCAGCAGTCTACACAGGGAAGAGACCCAGTACTTC. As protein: CASSLHREETQYF.

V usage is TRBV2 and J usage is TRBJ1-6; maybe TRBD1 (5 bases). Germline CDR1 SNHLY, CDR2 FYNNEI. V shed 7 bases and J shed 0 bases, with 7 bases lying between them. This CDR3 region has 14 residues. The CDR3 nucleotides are TGTGCCAGCACGAGGGGCTCCTATAATTCACCCCTCCACTTT. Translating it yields CASTRGSYNSPLHF.

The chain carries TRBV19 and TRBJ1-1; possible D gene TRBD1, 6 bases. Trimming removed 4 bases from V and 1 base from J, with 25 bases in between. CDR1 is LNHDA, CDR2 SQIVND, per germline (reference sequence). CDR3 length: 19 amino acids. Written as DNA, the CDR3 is TGTGCCAGTAGTACCTACTCTGATAACAGGGCCGGGGGGAACACTGAAGCTTTCTTT. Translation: CASSTYSDNRAGGNTEAFF.

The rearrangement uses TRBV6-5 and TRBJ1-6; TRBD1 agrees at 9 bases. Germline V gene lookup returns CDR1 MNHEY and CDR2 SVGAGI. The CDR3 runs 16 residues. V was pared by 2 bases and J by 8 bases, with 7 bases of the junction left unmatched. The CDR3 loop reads CASSYGRDRAHSPLHF. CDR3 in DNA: TGTGCCAGCAGTTACGGTAGGGACAGGGCCCATTCACCCCTCCACTTT.

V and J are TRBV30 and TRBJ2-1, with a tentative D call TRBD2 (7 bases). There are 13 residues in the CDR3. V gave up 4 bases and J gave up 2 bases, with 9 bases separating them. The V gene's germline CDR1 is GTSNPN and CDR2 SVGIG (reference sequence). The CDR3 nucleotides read TGTGCCTGGATGCGGGGGCCCTACAATGAGCAGTTCTTC. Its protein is CAWMRGPYNEQFF.

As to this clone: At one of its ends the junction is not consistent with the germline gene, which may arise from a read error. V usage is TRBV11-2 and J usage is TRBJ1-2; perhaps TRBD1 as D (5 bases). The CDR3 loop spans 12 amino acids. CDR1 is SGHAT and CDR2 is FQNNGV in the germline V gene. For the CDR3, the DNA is TGTGCCAGCAGCTTAGACGGGATCTGGGGACCCTTC. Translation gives CASSLDGIWGPF.

CDR3 in DNA: TGTGCCAGCAGCTTTGGGGCCGGTGGAAATCAGCCCCAGCATTTT. This translates into CASSFGAGGNQPQHF. The V and J genes are TRBV11-2 and TRBJ1-5, with D possibly matching TRBD1 (5 bases). Trimming removed 3 bases from V and 4 bases from J, with 13 bases in between. Per germline, CDR1 SGHAT and CDR2 FQNNGV. The CDR3 is made up of 15 amino acids.

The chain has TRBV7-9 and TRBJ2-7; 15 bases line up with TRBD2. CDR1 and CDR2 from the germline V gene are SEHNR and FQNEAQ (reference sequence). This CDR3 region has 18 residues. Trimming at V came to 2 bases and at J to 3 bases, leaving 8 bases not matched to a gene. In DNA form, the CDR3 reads TGTGCCAGCAGCTTATACCAGGGACTAGCGGGGGGCGACTACGAGCAGTACTTC. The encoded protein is CASSLYQGLAGGDYEQYF.

In DNA, the CDR3 is TGCGCCAGCAGCTTTAGGGGGGCGAACACTGAAGCTTTCTTT. It translates to CASSFRGANTEAFF. The J gene is TRBJ1-1, the V gene TRBV5-1; possible D gene TRBD1, 6 bases. V was pared by 2 bases and J by 1 base, with 9 bases between. The length of the CDR3 is 14 residues. CDR1 is SGHRS, CDR2 YFSETQ, per germline.

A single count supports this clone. CDR3 sequence (DNA): TGCGCCAGCAGCTTGTTGACCACCTCTGGAAACACCATATATTTT. Protein sequence: CASSLLTTSGNTIYF. V is TRBV5-1 and J is TRBJ1-3; D uncertain. CDR1 and CDR2 (germline): SGHRS, YFSETQ. This CDR3 has 15 residues. Trimming took off 1 base at V and 0 bases at J, with 8 bases between the two ends.

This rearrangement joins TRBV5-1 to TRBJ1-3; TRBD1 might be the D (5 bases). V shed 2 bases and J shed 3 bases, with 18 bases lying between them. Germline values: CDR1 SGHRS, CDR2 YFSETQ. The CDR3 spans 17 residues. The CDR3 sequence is CASSLNGLGVVGNTIYF. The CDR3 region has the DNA TGCGCCAGCAGCTTAAACGGTCTGGGGGTGGTTGGAAACACCATATATTTT.

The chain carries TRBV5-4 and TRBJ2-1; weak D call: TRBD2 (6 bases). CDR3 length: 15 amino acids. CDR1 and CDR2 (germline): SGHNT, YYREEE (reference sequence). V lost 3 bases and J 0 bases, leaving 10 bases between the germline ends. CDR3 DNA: TGTGCCAGCAGCTCCCGGGGGTACTCCTACAATGAGCAGTTCTTC. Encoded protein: CASSSRGYSYNEQFF.

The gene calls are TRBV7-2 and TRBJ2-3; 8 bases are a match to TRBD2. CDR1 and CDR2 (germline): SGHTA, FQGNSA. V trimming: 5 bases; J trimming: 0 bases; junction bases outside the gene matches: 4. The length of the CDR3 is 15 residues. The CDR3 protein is CASSAWTSSTDTQYF. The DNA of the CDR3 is TGTGCCAGCAGCGCCTGGACTAGCAGCACAGATACGCAGTATTTT.

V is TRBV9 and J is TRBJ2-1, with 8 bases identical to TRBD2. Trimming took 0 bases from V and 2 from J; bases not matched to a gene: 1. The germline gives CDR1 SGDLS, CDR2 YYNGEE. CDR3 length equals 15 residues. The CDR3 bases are TGTGCCAGCAGCGTAGATAGCGGGGCCTACAATGAGCAGTTCTTC. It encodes CASSVDSGAYNEQFF.

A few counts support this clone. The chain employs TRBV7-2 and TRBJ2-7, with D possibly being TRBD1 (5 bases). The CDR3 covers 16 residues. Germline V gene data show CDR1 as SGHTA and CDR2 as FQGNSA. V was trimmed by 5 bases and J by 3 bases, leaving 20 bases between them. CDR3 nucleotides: TGTGCCAGCAGCCTAGGGGCAGGGCCGGATATCTACGAGCAGTACTTC. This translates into CASSLGAGPDIYEQYF.

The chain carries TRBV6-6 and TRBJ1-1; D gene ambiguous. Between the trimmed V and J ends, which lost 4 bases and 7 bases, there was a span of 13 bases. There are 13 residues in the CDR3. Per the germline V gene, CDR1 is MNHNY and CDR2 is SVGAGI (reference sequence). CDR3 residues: CASSSAEGGEAFF. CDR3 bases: TGTGCCAGCAGTTCGGCGGAGGGCGGTGAAGCTTTCTTT.

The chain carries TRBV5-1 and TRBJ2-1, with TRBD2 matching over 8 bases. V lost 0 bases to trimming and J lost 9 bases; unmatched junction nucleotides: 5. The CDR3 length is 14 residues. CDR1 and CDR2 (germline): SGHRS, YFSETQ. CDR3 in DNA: TGCGCCAGCAGCTTGGGGACTAGCATCACTGAGCAGTTCTTC. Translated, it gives CASSLGTSITEQFF.